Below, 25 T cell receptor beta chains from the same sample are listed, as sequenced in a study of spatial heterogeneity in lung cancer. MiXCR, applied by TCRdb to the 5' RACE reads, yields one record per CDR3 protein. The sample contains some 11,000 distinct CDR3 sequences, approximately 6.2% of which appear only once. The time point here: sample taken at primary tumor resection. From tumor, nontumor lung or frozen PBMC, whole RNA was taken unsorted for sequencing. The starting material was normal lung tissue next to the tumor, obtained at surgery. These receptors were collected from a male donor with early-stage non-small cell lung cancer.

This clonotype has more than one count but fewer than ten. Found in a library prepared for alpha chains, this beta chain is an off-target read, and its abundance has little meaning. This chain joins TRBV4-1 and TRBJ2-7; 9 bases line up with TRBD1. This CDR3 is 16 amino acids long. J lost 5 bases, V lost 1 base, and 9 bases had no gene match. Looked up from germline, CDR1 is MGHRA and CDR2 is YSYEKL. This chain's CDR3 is CASSQGPGQGVDEQYF. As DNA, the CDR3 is TGCGCCAGCAGCCAAGGCCCGGGACAGGGAGTCGACGAGCAGTACTTC.

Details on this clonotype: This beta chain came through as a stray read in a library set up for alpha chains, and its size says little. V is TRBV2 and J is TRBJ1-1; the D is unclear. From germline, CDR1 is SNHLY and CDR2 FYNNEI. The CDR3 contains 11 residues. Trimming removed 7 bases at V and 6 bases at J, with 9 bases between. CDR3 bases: TGTGCCAGCACTTACGAGGCTGAAGCTTTCTTT. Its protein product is CASTYEAEAFF.

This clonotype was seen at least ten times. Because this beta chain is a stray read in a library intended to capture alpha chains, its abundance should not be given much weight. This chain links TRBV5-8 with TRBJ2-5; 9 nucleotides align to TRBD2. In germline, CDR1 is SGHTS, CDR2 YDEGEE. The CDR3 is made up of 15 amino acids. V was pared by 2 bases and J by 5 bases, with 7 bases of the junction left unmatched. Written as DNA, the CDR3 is TGTGCCAGCAGCTTTTTCCTAGCGGGATCGGAGACCCAGTACTTC. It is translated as CASSFFLAGSETQYF.

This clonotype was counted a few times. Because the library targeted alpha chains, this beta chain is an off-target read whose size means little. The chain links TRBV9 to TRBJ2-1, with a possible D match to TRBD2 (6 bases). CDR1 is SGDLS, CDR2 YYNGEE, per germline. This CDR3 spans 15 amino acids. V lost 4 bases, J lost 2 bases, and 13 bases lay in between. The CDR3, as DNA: TGTGCCAGCAGCCTGACTAGTCCCCCCTACAATGAGCAGTTCTTC. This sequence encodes CASSLTSPPYNEQFF.

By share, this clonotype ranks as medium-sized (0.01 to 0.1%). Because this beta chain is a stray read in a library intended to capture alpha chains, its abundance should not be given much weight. DNA for the CDR3: TGCAGTGCTAGTAACAGATTGAACACTGAAGCTTTCTTT. This codes for CSASNRLNTEAFF. The V and J genes are TRBV20-1 and TRBJ1-1; D ambiguous. The V gene lost 3 bases and the J gene lost 0 bases, with 8 bases spanning the gap. The CDR3 consists of 13 residues. Germline V gives CDR1 DFQATT, CDR2 SNEGSKA (reference sequence).

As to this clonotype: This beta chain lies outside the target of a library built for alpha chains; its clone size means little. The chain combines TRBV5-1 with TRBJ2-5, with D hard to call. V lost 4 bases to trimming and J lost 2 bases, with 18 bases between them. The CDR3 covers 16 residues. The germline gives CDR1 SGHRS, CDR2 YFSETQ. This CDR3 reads CASSPRYGSLQETQYF. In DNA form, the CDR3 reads TGCGCCAGCAGCCCTCGGTACGGATCCCTACAAGAGACCCAGTACTTC.

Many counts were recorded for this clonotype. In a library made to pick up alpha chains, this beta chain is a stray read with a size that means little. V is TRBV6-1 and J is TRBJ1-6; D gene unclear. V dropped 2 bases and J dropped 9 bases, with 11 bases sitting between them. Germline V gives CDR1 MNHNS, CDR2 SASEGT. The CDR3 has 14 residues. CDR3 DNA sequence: TGTGCCAGCAGTGAATCCGGGCTCAGTTCACCCCTCCACTTT. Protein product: CASSESGLSSPLHF.

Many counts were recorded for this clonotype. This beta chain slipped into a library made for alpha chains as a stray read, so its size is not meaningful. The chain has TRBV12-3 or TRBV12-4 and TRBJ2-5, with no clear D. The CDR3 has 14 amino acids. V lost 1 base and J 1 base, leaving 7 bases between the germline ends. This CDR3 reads CASSLGQPQETQYF. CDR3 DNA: TGTGCCAGCAGTTTAGGACAACCCCAAGAGACCCAGTACTTC.

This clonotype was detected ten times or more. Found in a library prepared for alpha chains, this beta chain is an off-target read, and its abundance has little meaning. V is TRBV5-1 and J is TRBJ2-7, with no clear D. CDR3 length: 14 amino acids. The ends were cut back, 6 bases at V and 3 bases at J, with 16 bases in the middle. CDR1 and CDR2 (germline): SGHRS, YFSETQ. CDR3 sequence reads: CASMADQGHYEQYF. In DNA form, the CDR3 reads TGCGCCAGCATGGCGGATCAAGGTCACTACGAGCAGTACTTC.

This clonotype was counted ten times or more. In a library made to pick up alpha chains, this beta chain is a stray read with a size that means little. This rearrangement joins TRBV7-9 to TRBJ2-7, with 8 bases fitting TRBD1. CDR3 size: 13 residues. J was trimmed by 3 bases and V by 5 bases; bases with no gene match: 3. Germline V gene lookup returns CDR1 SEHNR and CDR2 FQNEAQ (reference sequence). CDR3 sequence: CASSPGQGYEQYF. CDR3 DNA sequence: TGTGCCAGCAGCCCAGGACAGGGCTACGAGCAGTACTTC.

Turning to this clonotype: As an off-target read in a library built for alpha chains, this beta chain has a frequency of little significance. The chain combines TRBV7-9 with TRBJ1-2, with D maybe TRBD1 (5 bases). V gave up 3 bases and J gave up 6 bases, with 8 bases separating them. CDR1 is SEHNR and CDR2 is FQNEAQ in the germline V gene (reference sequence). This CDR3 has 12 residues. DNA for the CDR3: TGTGCCAGCAGCTTCCCGACAGATGGCTACACCTTC. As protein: CASSFPTDGYTF.

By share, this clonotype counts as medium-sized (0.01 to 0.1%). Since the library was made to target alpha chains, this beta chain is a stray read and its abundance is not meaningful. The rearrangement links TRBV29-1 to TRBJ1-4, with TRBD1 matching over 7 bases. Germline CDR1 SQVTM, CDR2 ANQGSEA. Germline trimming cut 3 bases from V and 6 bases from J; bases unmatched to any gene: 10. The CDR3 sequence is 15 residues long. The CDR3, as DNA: TGCAGCGTTGATTGGACAGGCGACTTGGATGAAAAACTGTTTTTT. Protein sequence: CSVDWTGDLDEKLFF.

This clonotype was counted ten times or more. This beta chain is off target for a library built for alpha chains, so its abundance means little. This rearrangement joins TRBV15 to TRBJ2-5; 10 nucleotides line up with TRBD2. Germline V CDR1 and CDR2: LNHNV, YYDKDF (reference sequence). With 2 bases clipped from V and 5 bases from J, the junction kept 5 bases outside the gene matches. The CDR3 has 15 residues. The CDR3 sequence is CATSRQTSGYETQYF. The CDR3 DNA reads TGTGCCACCAGCAGACAGACTAGCGGGTACGAGACCCAGTACTTC.

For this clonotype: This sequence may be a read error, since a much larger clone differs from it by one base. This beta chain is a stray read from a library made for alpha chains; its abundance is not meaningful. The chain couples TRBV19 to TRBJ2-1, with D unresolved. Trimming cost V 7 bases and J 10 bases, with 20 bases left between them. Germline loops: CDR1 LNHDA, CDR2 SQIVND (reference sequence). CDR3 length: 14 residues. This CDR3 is CASKGSIQNYEQFF. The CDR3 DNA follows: TGTGCCAGTAAGGGATCTATCCAGAACTACGAGCAGTTCTTC.

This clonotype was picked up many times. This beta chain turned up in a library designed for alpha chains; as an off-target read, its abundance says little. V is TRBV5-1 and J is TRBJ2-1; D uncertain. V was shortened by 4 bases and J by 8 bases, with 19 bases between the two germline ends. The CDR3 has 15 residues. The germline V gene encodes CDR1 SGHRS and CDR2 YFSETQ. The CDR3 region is CASSPVGLLRHEQFF. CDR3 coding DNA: TGCGCCAGCAGCCCGGTGGGCCTTTTGCGCCATGAGCAGTTCTTC.

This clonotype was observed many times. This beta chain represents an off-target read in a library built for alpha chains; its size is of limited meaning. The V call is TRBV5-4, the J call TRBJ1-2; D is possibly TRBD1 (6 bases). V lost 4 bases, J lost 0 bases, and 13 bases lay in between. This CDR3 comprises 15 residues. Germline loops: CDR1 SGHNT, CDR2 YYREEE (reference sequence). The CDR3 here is CASSPGGQSNYGYTF. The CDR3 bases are TGTGCCAGCAGCCCTGGGGGGCAATCTAACTATGGCTACACCTTC.

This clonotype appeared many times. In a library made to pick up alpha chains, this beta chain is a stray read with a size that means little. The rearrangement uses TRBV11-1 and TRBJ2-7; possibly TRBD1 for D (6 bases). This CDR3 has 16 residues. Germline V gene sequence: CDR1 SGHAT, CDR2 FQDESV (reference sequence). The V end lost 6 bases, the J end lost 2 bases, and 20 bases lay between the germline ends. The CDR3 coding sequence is TGTGCCAGCAGACGCGCGTCGGCAGGGGAAGCCTACGAGCAGTACTTC. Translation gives CASRRASAGEAYEQYF.

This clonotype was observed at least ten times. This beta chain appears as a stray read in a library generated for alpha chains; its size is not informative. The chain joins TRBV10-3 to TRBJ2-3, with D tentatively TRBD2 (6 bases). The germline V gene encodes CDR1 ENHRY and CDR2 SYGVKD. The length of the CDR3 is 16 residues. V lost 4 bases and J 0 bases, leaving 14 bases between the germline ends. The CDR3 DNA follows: TGTGCCATCAGTGGGGCCGAGCGGGCGAGCACAGATACGCAGTATTTT. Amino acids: CAISGAERASTDTQYF.

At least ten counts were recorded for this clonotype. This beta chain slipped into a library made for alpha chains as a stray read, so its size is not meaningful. CDR3 in amino acids: CASHRAVGTEAFF. As DNA, the CDR3 is TGTGCCTCGCACCGGGCTGTAGGGACTGAAGCTTTCTTT. The rearrangement links TRBV30 to TRBJ1-1; no clear D. The V end was cut by 7 bases, the J end by 5 bases, with 17 bases between. Germline loops: CDR1 GTSNPN, CDR2 SVGIG (reference sequence). There are 13 residues in the CDR3.

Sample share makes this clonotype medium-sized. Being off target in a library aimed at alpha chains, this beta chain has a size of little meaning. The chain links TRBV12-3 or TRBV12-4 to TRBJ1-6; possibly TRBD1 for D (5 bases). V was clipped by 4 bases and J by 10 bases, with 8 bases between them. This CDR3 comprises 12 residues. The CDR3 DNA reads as TGTGCCAGCAGTTCGGGGGGGTCACCCCTCCACTTT. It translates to CASSSGGSPLHF.

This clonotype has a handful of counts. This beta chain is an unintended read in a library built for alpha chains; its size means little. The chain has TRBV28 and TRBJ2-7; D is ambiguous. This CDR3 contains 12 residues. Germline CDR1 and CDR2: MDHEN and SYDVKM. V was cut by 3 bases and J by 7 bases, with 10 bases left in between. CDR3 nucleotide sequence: TGTGCCAGCAGTTTCCCGGGCCGGGAGCAGTACTTC. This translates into CASSFPGREQYF.

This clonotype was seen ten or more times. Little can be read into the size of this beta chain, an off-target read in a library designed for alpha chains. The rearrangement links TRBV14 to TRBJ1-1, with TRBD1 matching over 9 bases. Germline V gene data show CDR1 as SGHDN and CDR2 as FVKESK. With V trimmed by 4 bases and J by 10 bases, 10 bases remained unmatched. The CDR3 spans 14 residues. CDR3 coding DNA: TGTGCCAGCAGCCTGGGACAGGGACCATCGGGAGCTTTCTTT. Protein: CASSLGQGPSGAFF.

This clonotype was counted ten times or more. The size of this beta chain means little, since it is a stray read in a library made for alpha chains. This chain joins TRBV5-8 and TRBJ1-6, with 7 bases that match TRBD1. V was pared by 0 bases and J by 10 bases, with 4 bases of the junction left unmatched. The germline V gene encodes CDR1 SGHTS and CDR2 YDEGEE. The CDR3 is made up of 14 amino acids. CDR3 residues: CASSLEAGGSPLHF. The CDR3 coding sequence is TGTGCCAGCAGCTTGGAGGCAGGGGGATCACCCCTCCACTTT.

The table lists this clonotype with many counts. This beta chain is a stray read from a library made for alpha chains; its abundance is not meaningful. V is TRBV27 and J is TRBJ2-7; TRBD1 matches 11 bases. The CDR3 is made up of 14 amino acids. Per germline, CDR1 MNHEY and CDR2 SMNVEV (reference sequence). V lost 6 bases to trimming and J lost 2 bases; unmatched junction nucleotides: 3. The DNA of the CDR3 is TGTGCCAGCAGCCCGGACAGGGGGCCCTACGAGCAGTACTTC. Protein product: CASSPDRGPYEQYF.

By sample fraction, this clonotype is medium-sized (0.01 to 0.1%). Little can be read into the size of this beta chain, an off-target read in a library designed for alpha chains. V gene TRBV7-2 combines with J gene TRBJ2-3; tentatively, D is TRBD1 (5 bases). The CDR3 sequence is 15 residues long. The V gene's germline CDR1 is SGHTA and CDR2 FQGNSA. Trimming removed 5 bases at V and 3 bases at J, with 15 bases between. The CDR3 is CASSPDSLGTDTQYF. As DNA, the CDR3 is TGTGCCAGCAGCCCCGACAGCCTGGGGACAGATACGCAGTATTTT.